This passage covers 13 T cell receptor beta chains from one sample sequenced in a study of T cells in Graves' hyperthyroidism and ophthalmopathy. Regions amplified from RNA transcripts were the TCR beta CDR3 regions. A first-round RT-PCR of the TCR CDR3 used the HTBI primer set. TCRdb re-called the multiplex PCR reads through MiXCR, storing one row per CDR3 protein. The profile shows roughly 200,000 distinct CDR3 sequences, about a sixth of them singletons. Sequencing input: blood. The receptor source for this set is a woman aged 45-60 years with Graves' hyperthyroidism.

This clonotype was found many times. The chain joins TRBV5-5 to TRBJ2-3, with D uncertain. Germline assignment: CDR1 SGHKS and CDR2 YYEKEE (reference sequence). V gave up 5 bases and J gave up 1 base, with 17 bases separating them. The CDR3 sequence is 16 residues long. CDR3 coding DNA: TGTGCCAGCAGTTCCCCGTCCGGAACTCGCACAGATACGCAGTATTTT. It codes for CASSSPSGTRTDTQYF.

This clonotype came up a few times. J is TRBJ2-7 and V is TRBV10-3, with 10 nucleotides matching TRBD1. After removal of 5 bases from V and 7 bases from J, the junction contained 11 bases not matched to a gene. There are 15 residues in the CDR3. Germline values: CDR1 ENHRY, CDR2 SYGVKD. CDR3 DNA: TGTGCCATCAGTACTGCCGGGACAGGGGCGCAAGAGCAGTACTTC. This translates into CAISTAGTGAQEQYF.

In this sample, this clonotype turned up a few times. J is TRBJ1-1 and V is TRBV4-1, with D perhaps TRBD1 (6 bases). Germline CDR1 reads MGHRA; CDR2 reads YSYEKL. V shed 3 bases and J shed 1 base, with 15 bases lying between them. The CDR3 runs 16 residues. CDR3 sequence: CASSHAYLQGNTEAFF. CDR3 in DNA: TGCGCCAGCAGCCACGCATACCTACAGGGGAACACTGAAGCTTTCTTT.

This clonotype was seen ten or more times. This chain links TRBV27 with TRBJ2-1; D call uncertain. Germline V CDR1 and CDR2: MNHEY, SMNVEV (reference sequence). Trimming removed 8 bases from V and 8 bases from J, with 4 bases in between. The CDR3 loop spans 9 amino acids. The CDR3 protein is CASGYEQFF. CDR3 DNA: TGTGCCAGCGGCTATGAGCAGTTCTTC.

This clonotype was seen many times. This chain connects TRBV3-1 to TRBJ2-1, with 8 bases identical to TRBD2. Germline V gene data show CDR1 as LGHDT and CDR2 as YNNKEL (reference sequence). V gave up 0 bases and J gave up 6 bases; unmatched junction bases: 13. The CDR3 totals 18 residues. The CDR3: CASSQEFGQAGDRNEQFF. The CDR3 DNA reads as TGTGCCAGCAGCCAAGAATTTGGCCAAGCGGGAGATCGCAATGAGCAGTTCTTC.

The chain employs TRBV7-6 and TRBJ1-5, with D uncertain. The CDR3 is made up of 13 amino acids. Trimming cost V 4 bases and J 5 bases, with 9 bases left between them. The germline V gene has CDR1 SGHVS and CDR2 FNYEAQ. CDR3 residues: CASSWGTHQPQHF. In nucleotides, the CDR3 is TGTGCCAGCAGCTGGGGAACTCATCAGCCCCAGCATTTT. Full variable domain (remainder filled in from reference TRBV7-6 and TRBJ1-5): GAGVSQSPRYKVTKRGQDVALRCDPISGHVSLYWYRQALGQGPEFLTYFNYEAQQDKSGLPNDRFSAERPEGSISTLTIQRTEQRDSAMYRCASSWGTHQPQHFGDGTRLSIL.

Worth noting for this clonotype: In this CDR3 the conserved last residue, phenylalanine or tryptophan, is missing, so a read error is likely. The chain combines TRBV12-3 or TRBV12-4 with TRBJ2-3; 7 nucleotides agree with TRBD1. Trimming removed 5 bases from V and 4 bases from J; junction bases left unmatched: 3. This CDR3 spans 13 amino acids. As DNA, the CDR3 is TGTGCCAGCAGTAGACAGGGTGCAGATACGCAGTATCTT. Translation: CASSRQGADTQYL.

The rearrangement joins TRBV6-1 to TRBJ1-3; 7 bases line up with TRBD1. The CDR3 has 17 residues. CDR1 is MNHNS, CDR2 SASEGT, per germline. V gave up 5 bases and J gave up 0 bases; unmatched junction bases: 10. The DNA for the CDR3 is TGTGCCAGCAGTCGATCACAGGGGCTATCCTCTGGAAACACCATATATTTT. This translates into CASSRSQGLSSGNTIYF.

This clonotype was seen only a few times. This chain links TRBV20-1 with TRBJ2-3; a possible D gene is TRBD2 (5 bases). Trimming pared 4 bases from V and 4 bases from J, leaving 18 bases between. CDR3 length equals 15 residues. The germline gives CDR1 DFQATT, CDR2 SNEGSKA (reference sequence). CDR3 DNA sequence: TGCAGTGCTACTTTTCCGTCGGGATTTTCAGATACGCAGTATTTT. Translated: CSATFPSGFSDTQYF.

The table lists this clonotype with many counts. The J gene is TRBJ1-1, the V gene TRBV28, with 8 nucleotides matching TRBD1. The CDR3 is 15 amino acids. The ends lost 5 bases at V and 6 bases at J; junction bases unmatched: 11. Germline V gene lookup returns CDR1 MDHEN and CDR2 SYDVKM. The CDR3 protein is CASSDTTGVASEAFF. DNA for the CDR3: TGTGCCAGCAGTGACACGACAGGGGTCGCTTCTGAAGCTTTCTTT. Complete variable domain (other parts from reference TRBV28 and TRBJ1-1): DVKVTQSSRYLVKRTGEKVFLECVQDMDHENMFWYRQDPGLGLRLIYFSYDVKMKEKGDIPEGYSVSREKKERFSLILESASTNQTSMYLCASSDTTGVASEAFFGQGTRLTVV.

At least ten counts were recorded for this clonotype. V usage is TRBV11-2 and J usage is TRBJ2-5, with 8 bases lining up with TRBD2. CDR3 length: 16 amino acids. Per germline, CDR1 SGHAT and CDR2 FQNNGV. With 3 bases clipped from V and 4 bases from J, the junction kept 10 bases outside the gene matches. This chain's CDR3 is CASSLAGGGIGETQYF. Written as DNA, the CDR3 is TGTGCCAGCAGCTTGGCGGGGGGAGGGATCGGAGAGACCCAGTACTTC.

This clonotype was found once. This sequence joins TRBV6-1 and TRBJ2-7, with 11 bases identical to TRBD1. CDR1 and CDR2 from the germline V gene are MNHNS and SASEGT. The CDR3 consists of 15 residues. V trimming: 6 bases; J trimming: 4 bases; junction bases outside the gene matches: 8. The CDR3 DNA sequence: TGTGCCAGCAGACGACCCGGGACAGGGGGTTACGAGCAGTACTTC. Translation gives CASRRPGTGGYEQYF.

This clonotype showed up many times. This rearrangement joins TRBV18 to TRBJ2-5; 9 positions agree with TRBD1. CDR1 KGHSH and CDR2 LQKENI come from the germline V gene. V lost 4 bases and J lost 5; bases outside the gene matches: 5. The CDR3 loop spans 14 amino acids. This CDR3 is CASSLQGAAETQYF. CDR3 nucleotide sequence: TGTGCCAGCTCACTACAGGGGGCGGCGGAGACCCAGTACTTC.